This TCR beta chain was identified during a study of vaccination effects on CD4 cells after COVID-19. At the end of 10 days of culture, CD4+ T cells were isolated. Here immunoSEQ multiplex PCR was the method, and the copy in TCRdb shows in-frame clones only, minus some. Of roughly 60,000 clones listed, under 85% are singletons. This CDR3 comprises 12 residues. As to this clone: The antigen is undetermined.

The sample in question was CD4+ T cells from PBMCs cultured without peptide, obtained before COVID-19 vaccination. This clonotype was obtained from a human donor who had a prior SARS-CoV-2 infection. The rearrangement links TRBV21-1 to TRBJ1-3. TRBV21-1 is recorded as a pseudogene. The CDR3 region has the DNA TGTGCCAGCAGCGAGACTGGAAACACCATATATTTT. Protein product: CASSETGNTIYF.